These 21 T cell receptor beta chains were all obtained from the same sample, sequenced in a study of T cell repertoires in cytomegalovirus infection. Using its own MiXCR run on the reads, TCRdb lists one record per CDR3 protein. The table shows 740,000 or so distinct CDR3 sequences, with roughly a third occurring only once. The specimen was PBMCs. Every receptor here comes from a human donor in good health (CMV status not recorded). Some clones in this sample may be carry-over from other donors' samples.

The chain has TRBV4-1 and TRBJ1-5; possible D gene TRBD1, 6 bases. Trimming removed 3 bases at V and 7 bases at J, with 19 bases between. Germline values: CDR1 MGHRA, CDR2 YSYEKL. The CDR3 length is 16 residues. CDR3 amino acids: CASSHQAQGRVQPQHF. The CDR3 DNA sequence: TGCGCCAGCAGCCACCAGGCGCAGGGGCGGGTGCAGCCCCAGCATTTT.

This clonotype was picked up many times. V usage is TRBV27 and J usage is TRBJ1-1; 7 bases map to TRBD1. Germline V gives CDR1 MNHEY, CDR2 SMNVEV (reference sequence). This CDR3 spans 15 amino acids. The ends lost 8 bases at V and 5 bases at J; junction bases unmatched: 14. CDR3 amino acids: CASLTRQGKGTEAFF. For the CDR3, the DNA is TGTGCCAGCCTCACTCGACAGGGAAAAGGGACTGAAGCTTTCTTT.

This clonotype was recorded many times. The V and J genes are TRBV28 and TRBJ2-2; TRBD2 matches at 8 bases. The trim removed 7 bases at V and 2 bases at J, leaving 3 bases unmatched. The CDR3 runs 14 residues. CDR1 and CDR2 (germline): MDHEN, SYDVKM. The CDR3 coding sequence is TGTGCCAGCATTCGGGGGGGTAACACCGGGGAGCTGTTTTTT. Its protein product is CASIRGGNTGELFF.

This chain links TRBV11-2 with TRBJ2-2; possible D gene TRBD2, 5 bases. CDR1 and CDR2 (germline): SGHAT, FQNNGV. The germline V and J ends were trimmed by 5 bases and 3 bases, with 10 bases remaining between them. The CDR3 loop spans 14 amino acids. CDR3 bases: TGTGCCAGCAGCCCCCAGAGGGACACCGGGGAGCTGTTTTTT. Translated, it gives CASSPQRDTGELFF.

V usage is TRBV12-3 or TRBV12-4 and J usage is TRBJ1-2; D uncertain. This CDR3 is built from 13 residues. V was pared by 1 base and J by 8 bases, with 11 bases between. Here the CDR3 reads CASSLGTQGGYTF. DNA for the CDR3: TGTGCCAGCAGTTTAGGAACCCAAGGGGGCTACACCTTC.

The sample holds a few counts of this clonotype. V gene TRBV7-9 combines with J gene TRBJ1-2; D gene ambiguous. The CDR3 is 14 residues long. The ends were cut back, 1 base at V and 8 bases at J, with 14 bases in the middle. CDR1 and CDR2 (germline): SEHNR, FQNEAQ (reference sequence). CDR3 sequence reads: CASSLVSGREGYTF. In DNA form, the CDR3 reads TGTGCCAGCAGCTTAGTTTCCGGGAGGGAAGGCTACACCTTC.

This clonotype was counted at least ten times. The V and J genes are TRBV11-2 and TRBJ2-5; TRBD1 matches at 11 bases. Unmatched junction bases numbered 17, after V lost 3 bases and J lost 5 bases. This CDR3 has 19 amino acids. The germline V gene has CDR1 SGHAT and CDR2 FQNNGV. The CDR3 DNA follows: TGTGCCAGCAGCTTCCCGGACAGGGGGCGAGTATTGGACTTTGAGACCCAGTACTTC. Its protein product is CASSFPDRGRVLDFETQYF. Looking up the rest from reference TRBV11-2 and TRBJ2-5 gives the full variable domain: EAGVAQSPRYKIIEKRQSVAFWCNPISGHATLYWYQQILGQGPKLLIQFQNNGVVDDSQLPKDRFSAERLKGVDSTLKIQPAKLEDSAVYLCASSFPDRGRVLDFETQYFGPGTRLLVL.

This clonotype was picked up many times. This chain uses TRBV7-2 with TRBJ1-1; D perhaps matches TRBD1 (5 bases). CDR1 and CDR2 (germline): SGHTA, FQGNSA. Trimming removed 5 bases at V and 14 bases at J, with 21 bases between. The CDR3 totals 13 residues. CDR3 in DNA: TGTGCCAGCAGCCTTTACCGGGGGGGTGAGGGATTCTTT. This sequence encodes CASSLYRGGEGFF.

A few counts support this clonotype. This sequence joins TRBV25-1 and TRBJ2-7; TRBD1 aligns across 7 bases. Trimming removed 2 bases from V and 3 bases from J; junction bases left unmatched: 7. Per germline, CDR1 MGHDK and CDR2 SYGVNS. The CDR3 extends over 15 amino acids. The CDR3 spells CASSERKGAIYEQYF. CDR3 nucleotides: TGTGCCAGCAGTGAACGGAAGGGGGCAATCTACGAGCAGTACTTC.

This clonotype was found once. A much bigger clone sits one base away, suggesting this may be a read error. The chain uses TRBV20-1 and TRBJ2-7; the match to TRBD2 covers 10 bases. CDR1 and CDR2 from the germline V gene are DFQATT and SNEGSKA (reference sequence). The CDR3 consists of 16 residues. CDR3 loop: CSSRGSSGSETYEQYF. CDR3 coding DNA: TGCAGTTCTAGAGGGTCTAGCGGGAGTGAAACCTACGAGCAGTACTTC.

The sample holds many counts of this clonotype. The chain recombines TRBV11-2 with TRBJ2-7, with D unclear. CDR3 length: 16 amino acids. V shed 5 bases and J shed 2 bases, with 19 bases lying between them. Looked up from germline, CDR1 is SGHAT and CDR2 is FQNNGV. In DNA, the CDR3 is TGTGCCAGCAGCCTAGTAGACCTGGACGCTCCCTACGAGCAGTACTTC. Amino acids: CASSLVDLDAPYEQYF.

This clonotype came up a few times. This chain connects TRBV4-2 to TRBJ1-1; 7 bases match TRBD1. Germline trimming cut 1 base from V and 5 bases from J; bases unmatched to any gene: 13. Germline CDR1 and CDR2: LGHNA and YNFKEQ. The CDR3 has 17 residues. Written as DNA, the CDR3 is TGTGCCAGCAGCCAAGTGGAGGGGGCCCTCCGATTAACTGAAGCTTTCTTT. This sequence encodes CASSQVEGALRLTEAFF.

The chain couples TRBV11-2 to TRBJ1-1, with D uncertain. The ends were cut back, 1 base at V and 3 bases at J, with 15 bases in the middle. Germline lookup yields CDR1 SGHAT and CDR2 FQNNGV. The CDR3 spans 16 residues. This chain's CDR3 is CASSLAGSHGDTEAFF. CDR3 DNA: TGTGCCAGCAGCTTAGCCGGGTCCCACGGGGACACTGAAGCTTTCTTT.

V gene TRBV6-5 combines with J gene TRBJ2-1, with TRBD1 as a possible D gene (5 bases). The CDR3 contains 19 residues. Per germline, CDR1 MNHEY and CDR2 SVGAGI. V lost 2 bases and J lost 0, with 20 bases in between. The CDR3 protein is CASSYRIGQSSGSYNEQFF. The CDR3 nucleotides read TGTGCCAGCAGTTACAGGATAGGACAATCATCCGGCTCCTACAATGAGCAGTTCTTC.

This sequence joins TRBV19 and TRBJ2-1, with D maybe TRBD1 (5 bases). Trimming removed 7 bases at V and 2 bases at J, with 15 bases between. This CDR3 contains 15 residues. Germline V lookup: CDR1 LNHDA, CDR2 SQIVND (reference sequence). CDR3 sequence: CASTHDWGAYNEQFF. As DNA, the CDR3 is TGTGCCAGTACTCACGACTGGGGCGCCTACAATGAGCAGTTCTTC.

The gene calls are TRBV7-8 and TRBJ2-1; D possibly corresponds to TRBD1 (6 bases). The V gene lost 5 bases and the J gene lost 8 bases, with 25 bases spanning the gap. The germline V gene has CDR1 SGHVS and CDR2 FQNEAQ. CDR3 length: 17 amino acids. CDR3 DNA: TGTGCCAGCAGCCCCCAGGGGCCAGGGCGGGTATTCGATGAGCAGTTCTTC. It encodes CASSPQGPGRVFDEQFF.

CDR3 region: CASSPSAHNSPLHF. Written as DNA, the CDR3 is TGTGCCAGCAGCCCCTCAGCGCATAATTCACCCCTCCACTTT. V is TRBV7-2 and J is TRBJ1-6; D is uncertain. Germline values: CDR1 SGHTA, CDR2 FQGNSA. The V gene lost 5 bases and the J gene lost 5 bases, with 10 bases spanning the gap. CDR3 length: 14 residues.

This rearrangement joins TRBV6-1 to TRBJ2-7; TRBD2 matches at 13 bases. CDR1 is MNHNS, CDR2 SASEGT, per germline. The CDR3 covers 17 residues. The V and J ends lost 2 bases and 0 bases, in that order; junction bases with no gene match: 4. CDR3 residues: CASSEWGLAGLSYEQYF. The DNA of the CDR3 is TGTGCCAGCAGTGAATGGGGACTAGCGGGGCTCTCCTACGAGCAGTACTTC.

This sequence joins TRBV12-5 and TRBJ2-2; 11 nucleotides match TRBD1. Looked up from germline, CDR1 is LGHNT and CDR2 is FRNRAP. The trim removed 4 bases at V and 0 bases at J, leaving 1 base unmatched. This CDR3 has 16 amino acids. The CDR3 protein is CASGWTGGANTGELFF. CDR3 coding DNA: TGTGCTAGTGGTTGGACAGGGGGCGCGAACACCGGGGAGCTGTTTTTT.

CDR3 DNA sequence: TGTGCCAGCAGTTACTCGTCGGGGTCCTACGAGCAGTACTTC. Protein: CASSYSSGSYEQYF. V gene TRBV6-5 combines with J gene TRBJ2-7; tentatively, D is TRBD2 (5 bases). The germline V gene has CDR1 MNHEY and CDR2 SVGAGI. Trimming pared 0 bases from V and 1 base from J, leaving 7 bases between. The CDR3 sequence is 14 residues long.

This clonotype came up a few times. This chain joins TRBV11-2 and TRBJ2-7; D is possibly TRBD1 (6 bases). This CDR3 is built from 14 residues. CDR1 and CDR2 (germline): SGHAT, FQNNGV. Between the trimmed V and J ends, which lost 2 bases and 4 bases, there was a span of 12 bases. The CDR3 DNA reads TGTGCCAGCAGCTTATGGCAGGGGACGTACGAGCAGTACTTC. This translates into CASSLWQGTYEQYF.